The entry below describes one TCR beta chain. What it binds is unknown. This sample is drawn from a study of identical twins. Study-wide findings and caveats: Weaker excess twin sharing was observed in beta out-of-frame sequences.

The V gene's germline CDR1 is SGHTA and CDR2 FQGNSA. After removal of 5 bases from V and 3 bases from J, the junction contained 7 bases not matched to a gene. The CDR3 is made up of 15 amino acids. Unique molecular identifiers were present on cDNA, and template switching added a universal primer site. MiXCR, run by TCRdb on the 5' RACE reads, gives a single entry per CDR3 protein. Of about 220,000 distinct CDR3 sequences listed, around 10% are singletons. This receptor was obtained from a woman aged 18-35 years in good health. The chain links TRBV7-2 to TRBJ2-3; 8 bases match TRBD2. Source material: memory (CD45RO+) T cells sorted from blood. The CDR3 nucleotides are TGTGCCAGCAGCGCCAGACTAGCGCAAACAGATACGCAGTATTTT. It translates to CASSARLAQTDTQYF.